There are many counts of the clone carrying this T cell receptor (beta chain). Antigen specificity is unknown. RNA transcripts were the template for amplifying TCR beta CDR3 regions. The HTBI set primed first-round TCR CDR3 RT-PCR. TCRdb re-called the multiplex PCR reads through MiXCR, storing one row per CDR3 protein. The sample has 350,000 or so distinct CDR3 sequences; approximately 18% are singletons. These data originate in a study of T cells in Graves' hyperthyroidism and ophthalmopathy. Study-level findings and limits: Ophthalmopathy got predicted by the model a median roughly six months before its onset.

V was trimmed by 3 bases and J by 7 bases, leaving 16 bases between them. The CDR3 has 14 residues. Germline V CDR1 and CDR2: DFQATT, SNEGSKA (reference sequence). Sequencing was performed on blood. The sequence derives from a woman between 40 and 55 years old with Graves' ophthalmopathy. The chain joins TRBV20-1 to TRBJ1-5; tentatively, D is TRBD1 (6 bases). The CDR3 here is CSASHRDPTQPQHF. Here the CDR3 DNA reads TGCAGTGCTAGCCACAGGGACCCCACCCAGCCCCAGCATTTT.